The clone carrying this T cell receptor beta chain turned up a few times. Its antigen remains unidentified. Notes on the study in general: Whole repertoires were not studied in the larger cohort, only one V-J beta rearrangement.

TCRdb re-derived calls from the 5' RACE reads in MiXCR, one entry per CDR3 protein. This sample yields over 45,000 distinct CDR3 sequences, of which less than 30% are seen a single time; roughly 2.2% belongs to the top ten. Tregs were sorted as CD4+CD25+CD127-/low cells. Material: tumor-infiltrating Tregs sorted from the breast tumor. This clonotype was sampled from a female donor with breast cancer.

This chain's CDR3 is CSIHLTRGDTEAFF. The CDR3 bases are TGCAGCATACACTTAACCAGGGGGGACACTGAAGCTTTCTTT. This chain links TRBV29-1 with TRBJ1-1; 7 bases line up with TRBD1. Germline lookup yields CDR1 SQVTM and CDR2 ANQGSEA. This CDR3 contains 14 residues. After removal of 8 bases from V and 3 bases from J, the junction contained 12 bases not matched to a gene.